This entry lists 3 T cell receptor beta chains sequenced from one sample in a study of multiple sclerosis patients with progressive multifocal leukoencephalopathy. Measured with immunoSEQ multiplex PCR; TCRdb has only the in-frame clones, and not every one. The sample yields 25,000 to 35,000 clones, approximately 90% seen once. Regarding time point: before natalizumab initiation. Source material: PBMCs. These receptors originate from a human donor with multiple sclerosis.

The chain couples TRBV11-3 to TRBJ2-1, with a possible D match to TRBD2 (6 bases). V lost 5 bases, J lost 0 bases, and 11 bases lay in between. CDR3 length: 15 amino acids. CDR1 SGHNT and CDR2 YENEEA come from the germline V gene. The CDR3 nucleotides read TGTGCCAGCAGCCCGGGACTGTTCTCCTACAATGAGCAGTTCTTC. This gives the protein CASSPGLFSYNEQFF.

This clone was detected a few times. The J gene is TRBJ2-3, the V gene TRBV28, with D uncertain. CDR1 and CDR2 from the germline V gene are MDHEN and SYDVKM. This CDR3 region has 13 residues. Deletions cut 1 base from V and 5 bases from J, with 7 bases between. The CDR3: CASSLSHEDTQYF. As DNA, the CDR3 is TGTGCCAGCAGTTTATCCCATGAAGATACGCAGTATTTT.

CDR3 sequence reads: CAWSVGTGDGYTF. The CDR3 nucleotides read TGTGCCTGGAGTGTGGGGACAGGGGATGGCTACACCTTC. The rearrangement uses TRBV30 and TRBJ1-2; TRBD1 aligns across 10 bases. Germline V gene data show CDR1 as GTSNPN and CDR2 as SVGIG (reference sequence). V shed 0 bases, J shed 6 bases, and the junction held 1 base outside the gene matches. The CDR3 covers 13 residues. The variable domain in full, with the rest retrieved from reference TRBV30 and TRBJ1-2, is SQTIHQWPATLVQPVGSPLSLECTVEGTSNPNLYWYRQAAGRGLQLLFYSVGIGQISSEVPQNLSASRPQDRQFILSSKKLLLSDSGFYLCAWSVGTGDGYTFGSGTRLTVV.